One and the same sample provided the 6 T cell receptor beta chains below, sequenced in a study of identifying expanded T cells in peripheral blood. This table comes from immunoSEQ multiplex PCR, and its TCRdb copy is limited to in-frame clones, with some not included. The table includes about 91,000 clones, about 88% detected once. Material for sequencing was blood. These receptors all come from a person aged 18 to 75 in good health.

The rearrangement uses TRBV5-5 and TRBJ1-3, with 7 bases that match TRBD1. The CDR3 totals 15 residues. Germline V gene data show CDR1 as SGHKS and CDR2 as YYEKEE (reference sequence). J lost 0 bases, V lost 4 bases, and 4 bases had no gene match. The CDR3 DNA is TGTGCCAGCAGCCGCGGGACAGTCTCTGGAAACACCATATATTTT. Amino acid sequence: CASSRGTVSGNTIYF.

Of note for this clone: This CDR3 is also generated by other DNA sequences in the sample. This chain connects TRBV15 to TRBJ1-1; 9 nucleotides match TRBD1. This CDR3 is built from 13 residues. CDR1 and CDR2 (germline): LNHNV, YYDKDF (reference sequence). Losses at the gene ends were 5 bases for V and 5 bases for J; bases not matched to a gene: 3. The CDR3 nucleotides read TGTGCCACCAGCCCCGACAGGGGGACTGAAGCTTTCTTT. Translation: CATSPDRGTEAFF.

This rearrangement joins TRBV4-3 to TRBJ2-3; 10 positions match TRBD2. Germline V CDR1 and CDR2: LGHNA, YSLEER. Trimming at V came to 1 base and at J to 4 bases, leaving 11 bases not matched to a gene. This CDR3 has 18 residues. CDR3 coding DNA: TGCGCCAGCAGCCAAGCGAGTCGGCTAGCGGGAGTGCCAGATACGCAGTATTTT. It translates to CASSQASRLAGVPDTQYF.

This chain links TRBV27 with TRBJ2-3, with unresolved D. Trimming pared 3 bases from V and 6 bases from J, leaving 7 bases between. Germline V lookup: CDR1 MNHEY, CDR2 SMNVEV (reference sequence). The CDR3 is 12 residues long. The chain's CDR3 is CASSLMRDTQYF. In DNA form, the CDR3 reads TGTGCCAGCAGTTTGATGCGGGATACGCAGTATTTT.

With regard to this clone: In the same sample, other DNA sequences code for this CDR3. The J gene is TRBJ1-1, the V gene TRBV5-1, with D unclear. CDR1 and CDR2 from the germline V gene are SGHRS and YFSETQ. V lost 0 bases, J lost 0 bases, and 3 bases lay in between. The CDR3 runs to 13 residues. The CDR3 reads CASSLGLNTEAFF. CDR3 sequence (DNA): TGCGCCAGCAGCTTGGGCCTGAACACTGAAGCTTTCTTT.

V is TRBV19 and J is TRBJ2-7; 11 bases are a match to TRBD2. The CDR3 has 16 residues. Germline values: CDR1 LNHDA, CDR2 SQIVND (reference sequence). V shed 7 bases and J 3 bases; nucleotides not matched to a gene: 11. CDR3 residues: CASTGGVLAGDYEQYF. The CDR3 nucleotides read TGTGCCAGTACAGGAGGTGTACTAGCGGGGGACTACGAGCAGTACTTC.